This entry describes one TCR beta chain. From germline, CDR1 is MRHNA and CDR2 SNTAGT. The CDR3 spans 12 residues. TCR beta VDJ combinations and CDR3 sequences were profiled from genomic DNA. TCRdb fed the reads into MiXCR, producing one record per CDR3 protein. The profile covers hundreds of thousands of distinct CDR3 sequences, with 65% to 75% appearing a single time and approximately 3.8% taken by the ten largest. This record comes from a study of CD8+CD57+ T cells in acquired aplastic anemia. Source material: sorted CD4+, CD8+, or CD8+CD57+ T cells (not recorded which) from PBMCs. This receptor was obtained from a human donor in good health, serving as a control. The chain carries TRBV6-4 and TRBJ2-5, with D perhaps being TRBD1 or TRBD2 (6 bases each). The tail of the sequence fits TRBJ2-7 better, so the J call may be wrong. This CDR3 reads CANRQGRYEQYF. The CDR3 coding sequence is TGTGCCAACCGGCAGGGGAGGTACGAGCAGTACTTC.